This entry lists 25 T cell receptor beta chains sequenced from one sample in a study of regulatory T cells in long-lasting Graves disease. Arm-PCR of CDR3 regions and iRepertoire HTBI primers were the basis on which TCR beta libraries were built. TCRdb analysed the multiplex PCR reads with MiXCR anew, one entry per CDR3 protein. The sample includes about 470,000 distinct CDR3 sequences, 15% of them seen just once. Time point meaning: newly diagnosed GD, antithyroid drugs for less than 3 months. With RNA extracted from PBMCs as input, the TCR library was made. These data were also filed under a second study, of T cells in Graves' hyperthyroidism and ophthalmopathy.

The sequencing used peripheral blood mononuclear cells (PBMCs), collected at new diagnosis, from a patient treated with antithyroid drugs. The receptor source for this set is a woman in her twenties or thirties with Graves disease.

The V gene is TRBV20-1, the J gene TRBJ2-3, with 11 bases aligning to TRBD2. J was trimmed by 2 bases and V by 2 bases; bases with no gene match: 15. The CDR3 is 19 residues long. Germline V gene data show CDR1 as DFQATT and CDR2 as SNEGSKA (reference sequence). Here the CDR3 reads CSARQNPSGRIWDTDTQYF. CDR3 bases: TGCAGTGCTAGACAAAACCCTAGCGGGAGGATTTGGGACACAGATACGCAGTATTTT.

The rearrangement links TRBV5-1 to TRBJ2-1, with 7 bases aligning to TRBD2. CDR1 and CDR2 (germline): SGHRS, YFSETQ. Trimming took 3 bases from V and 5 from J; bases not matched to a gene: 2. The length of the CDR3 is 13 residues. The chain's CDR3 is CASSWTRDNEQFF. The CDR3, as DNA: TGCGCCAGCAGCTGGACTAGAGACAATGAGCAGTTCTTC.

The chain employs TRBV7-6 and TRBJ2-7; 9 bases agree with TRBD2. Trimming removed 5 bases from V and 9 bases from J; junction bases left unmatched: 17. CDR1 and CDR2 from the germline V gene are SGHVS and FNYEAQ. The CDR3 loop spans 16 amino acids. The CDR3 region is CASSPTPGAGGSGQYF. CDR3 coding DNA: TGTGCCAGCAGCCCTACTCCGGGAGCGGGAGGTTCGGGGCAGTACTTC.

This clonotype was counted ten times or more. V and J are TRBV6-1 and TRBJ2-7, with no clear D. V lost 11 bases, J lost 4 bases, and 9 bases lay in between. Germline assignment: CDR1 MNHNS and CDR2 SASEGT. This CDR3 has 10 residues. The CDR3 coding sequence is TGTGCCTACCAAGGATACGAGCAGTACTTC. Translation: CAYQGYEQYF.

The V call is TRBV3-1, the J call TRBJ2-7; D is possibly TRBD1 or TRBD2 (5 bases each). The CDR3 sequence is 15 residues long. V lost 1 base and J 2 bases, leaving 12 bases between the germline ends. From germline, CDR1 is LGHDT and CDR2 YNNKEL (reference sequence). The chain's CDR3 is CASSQASQGAYEQYF. The DNA of the CDR3 is TGTGCCAGCAGCCAAGCGAGTCAGGGAGCCTACGAGCAGTACTTC.

The CDR3 sequence is CATSRLPGTEAFF. Written as DNA, the CDR3 is TGTGCCACCAGCAGACTCCCCGGCACTGAAGCTTTCTTT. The rearrangement joins TRBV15 to TRBJ1-1, with D uncertain. V lost 2 bases, J lost 4 bases, and 8 bases lay in between. The CDR3 consists of 13 residues. In germline, CDR1 is LNHNV, CDR2 YYDKDF (reference sequence).

This clonotype was seen ten or more times. CDR3 sequence reads: CASSGGTLEAFF. The CDR3 nucleotides read TGTGCCAGCAGTGGAGGGACACTAGAAGCTTTCTTT. V is TRBV2 and J is TRBJ1-1; tentative D call: TRBD1 (6 bases). CDR3 length: 12 residues. Trimming shortened V by 4 bases and J by 8 bases, and 11 bases separated the two germline ends. The germline V gene encodes CDR1 SNHLY and CDR2 FYNNEI.

This clonotype was counted once. CDR3 amino acids: CASSNNPGVRNQPQHF. CDR3 DNA: TGTGCCAGTAGTAACAACCCAGGGGTCCGCAATCAGCCCCAGCATTTT. This sequence joins TRBV19 and TRBJ1-5; possibly TRBD1 for D (6 bases). The CDR3 length is 16 residues. CDR1 and CDR2 from the germline V gene are LNHDA and SQIVND (reference sequence). Trimming took off 4 bases at V and 2 bases at J, with 15 bases between the two ends.

This clonotype showed up many times. V and J are TRBV5-4 and TRBJ2-1; D gene uncertain. Trimming took 2 bases from V and 5 from J, leaving 17 bases between them. The CDR3 totals 16 residues. CDR1 SGHNT and CDR2 YYREEE come from the germline V gene (reference sequence). In DNA form, the CDR3 reads TGTGCCAGCAGCTTTATCGGTTTTTCTGAGGACAATGAGCAGTTCTTC. Protein: CASSFIGFSEDNEQFF.

This clonotype occurred many times. The chain is built from TRBV20-1 and TRBJ1-4, with TRBD1 as a possible D gene (5 bases). CDR1 is DFQATT and CDR2 is SNEGSKA in the germline V gene (reference sequence). V lost 0 bases, J lost 1 base, and 9 bases lay in between. The CDR3 contains 15 residues. The CDR3 bases are TGCAGTGCTAGAGACGGGGGTCTAACTAATGAAAAACTGTTTTTT. Translated, it gives CSARDGGLTNEKLFF.

There are many counts of this clonotype. The chain uses TRBV12-3 or TRBV12-4 and TRBJ2-1; 10 bases line up with TRBD2. The CDR3 consists of 15 residues. Unmatched junction bases numbered 8, after V lost 6 bases and J lost 6 bases. DNA for the CDR3: TGTGCCAGCAGACCTAGCGGGAGTAAGAGCAATGAGCAGTTCTTC. Translating gives CASRPSGSKSNEQFF.

This clonotype has ten or more counts. This chain links TRBV20-1 with TRBJ2-1; 11 bases line up with TRBD2. With V trimmed by 7 bases and J by 7 bases, 3 bases remained unmatched. There are 12 residues in the CDR3. Germline V lookup: CDR1 DFQATT, CDR2 SNEGSKA (reference sequence). CDR3 sequence (DNA): TGCAGTGGGAGACTAGCGGGGAATGAGCAGTTCTTC. Its translation is CSGRLAGNEQFF.

This clonotype appeared many times. This chain joins TRBV6-5 and TRBJ2-7; D might be TRBD2 (6 bases). This CDR3 has 15 amino acids. Germline V gives CDR1 MNHEY, CDR2 SVGAGI. Between the trimmed V and J ends, which lost 2 bases and 4 bases, there was a span of 15 bases. The chain's CDR3 is CASSYPGGGIYEQYF. The DNA of the CDR3 is TGTGCCAGCAGTTACCCGGGTGGAGGGATATACGAGCAGTACTTC.

In its sample, this clonotype was seen many times. The chain employs TRBV12-3 or TRBV12-4 and TRBJ1-1; D is uncertain. The CDR3 spans 14 residues. Trimming cost V 5 bases and J 2 bases, with 12 bases left between them. The CDR3 region is CASSDPGTNTEAFF. DNA for the CDR3: TGTGCCAGCAGTGACCCGGGAACTAACACTGAAGCTTTCTTT.

The chain combines TRBV19 with TRBJ2-6; 14 nucleotides match TRBD2. Germline loops: CDR1 LNHDA, CDR2 SQIVND (reference sequence). V lost 5 bases and J lost 1; bases outside the gene matches: 4. CDR3 size: 18 residues. Written as DNA, the CDR3 is TGTGCCAGTAGTGCTCGGACTAGCGGGAGGTCTGGGGCCAACGTCCTGACTTTC. It specifies CASSARTSGRSGANVLTF.

This clonotype turned up a few times. The chain uses TRBV24-1 and TRBJ1-4; tentative D call: TRBD1 (6 bases). The CDR3 has 13 amino acids. V was shortened by 9 bases and J by 4 bases, with 11 bases between the two germline ends. Germline CDR1 and CDR2: KGHDR and SFDVKD. The CDR3 protein is CATQDRYNEKLFF. The CDR3 DNA is TGTGCCACCCAGGACAGATATAATGAAAAACTGTTTTTT.

In this sample, this clonotype turned up many times. This chain joins TRBV7-9 and TRBJ2-1, with D perhaps TRBD1 (6 bases). Germline CDR1 SEHNR, CDR2 FQNEAQ (reference sequence). Between the trimmed V and J ends, which lost 6 bases and 4 bases, there was a span of 16 bases. The CDR3 is 15 residues long. CDR3 DNA: TGTGCCAGCAGGAGGGGGACGGATCTTTACAATGAGCAGTTCTTC. This gives the protein CASRRGTDLYNEQFF.

This clonotype was detected ten times or more. A read error may produce the germline difference seen at one junction end. The rearrangement joins TRBV3-1 to TRBJ1-2; D call uncertain. The CDR3 consists of 14 residues. The germline CDR1 and CDR2 sequences are LGHDT and YNNKEL (reference sequence). The CDR3 protein is CASSQAPTDYGYTF. CDR3 DNA sequence: TGTGCCAGCAGCCAAGCCCCTACTGACTATGGTTACACCTTC.

This clonotype was picked up many times. J is TRBJ2-2 and V is TRBV12-3 or TRBV12-4; tentatively, D is TRBD1 (6 bases). Trimming removed 5 bases from V and 6 bases from J, with 10 bases in between. This CDR3 is 13 amino acids long. CDR3 nucleotide sequence: TGTGCCAGCAGTCAGACAGGCCCCGGGGAGCTGTTTTTT. Protein product: CASSQTGPGELFF.

This clonotype appeared many times. The chain is built from TRBV29-1 and TRBJ1-1; possibly TRBD1 for D (6 bases). Germline lookup yields CDR1 SQVTM and CDR2 ANQGSEA. Trimming shortened V by 4 bases and J by 0 bases, and 12 bases separated the two germline ends. This CDR3 comprises 14 residues. DNA of the CDR3: TGCAGCGTTGGCGGGGGCGGGTTGAACACTGAAGCTTTCTTT. Its translation is CSVGGGGLNTEAFF. Looking up the rest from reference TRBV29-1 and TRBJ1-1 gives the full variable domain: SAVISQKPSRDICQRGTSLTIQCQVDSQVTMMFWYRQQPGQSLTLIATANQGSEATYESGFVIDKFPISRPNLTFSTLTVSNMSPEDSSIYLCSVGGGGLNTEAFFGQGTRLTVV.

The chain is built from TRBV12-3 or TRBV12-4 and TRBJ1-5; no clear D. CDR3 length: 14 residues. V was cut by 6 bases and J by 5 bases, with 14 bases left in between. CDR3 residues: CASREEEGYQPQHF. CDR3 in DNA: TGTGCCAGCAGGGAGGAGGAGGGTTATCAGCCCCAGCATTTT.

Many counts were recorded for this clonotype. This chain connects TRBV5-1 to TRBJ2-7, with no clear D. V was clipped by 7 bases and J by 3 bases, with 8 bases between them. The CDR3 spans 11 residues. The germline V gene has CDR1 SGHRS and CDR2 YFSETQ. CDR3 sequence reads: CASRSLYEQYF. The DNA for the CDR3 is TGCGCCAGCCGATCCCTCTACGAGCAGTACTTC.

This clonotype was detected many times. The chain recombines TRBV11-1 with TRBJ2-7; a weak D match, TRBD1 (6 bases). CDR1 SGHAT and CDR2 FQDESV come from the germline V gene (reference sequence). V lost 3 bases and J lost 7, with 13 bases in between. The CDR3 spans 13 residues. The CDR3 loop reads CASSFRQAQEQYF. DNA of the CDR3: TGTGCCAGCAGCTTTCGACAGGCCCAGGAGCAGTACTTC.

This chain connects TRBV6-2 or TRBV6-3 to TRBJ1-2; D not certain. Germline CDR1 and CDR2: MNHEY and SVGEGT. Trimming took off 2 bases at V and 8 bases at J, with 12 bases between the two ends. The CDR3 covers 13 residues. This CDR3 reads CASSYTAGGGYTF. In DNA form, the CDR3 reads TGTGCCAGCAGTTACACGGCTGGCGGCGGCTACACCTTC.

The chain links TRBV6-4 to TRBJ2-5; TRBD2 matches 7 bases. CDR1 is MRHNA, CDR2 SNTAGT, per germline. CDR3 length: 15 amino acids. Losses at the gene ends were 8 bases for V and 0 bases for J; bases not matched to a gene: 9. This CDR3 is CASHGGELDQETQYF. Written as DNA, the CDR3 is TGTGCCAGCCATGGGGGGGAGTTGGACCAAGAGACCCAGTACTTC.